The 24 T cell receptor beta chains listed next were all sequenced from one sample in a study of cytomegalovirus exposure and HLA in healthy donors. PCR employed 60 Vbeta and 13 Jbeta primers. Profiled with immunoSEQ multiplex PCR; TCRdb holds only in-frame clones, not every one. Among 200,000 to 250,000 clones listed, about 80% were seen once. The specimen was PBMCs. Every receptor here comes from a woman aged 40 to 50 in good health and CMV-seronegative.

The CDR3 protein is CASSKDRTPIKNIQYF. For the CDR3, the DNA is TGTGCCAGCAGCAAGGACCGGACACCCATCAAAAACATTCAGTACTTC. This chain uses TRBV21-1 with TRBJ2-4; no check of the table's D call, TRBD1, against the DNA was made. TRBV21-1 counts as a pseudogene. This CDR3 spans 16 amino acids.

The chain is built from TRBV2 and TRBJ1-3; 12 bases map to TRBD1. Germline CDR1 is SNHLY and CDR2 is FYNNEI. V lost 5 bases and J lost 3; bases outside the gene matches: 2. The CDR3 spans 15 residues. The CDR3 here is CASSRDRGHGNTIYF. In DNA, the CDR3 is TGTGCCAGCAGTCGGGACAGGGGGCATGGAAACACCATATATTTT.

The chain has TRBV10-3 and TRBJ1-3, with D possibly TRBD1 on 5 matching bases. The germline V gene encodes CDR1 ENHRY and CDR2 SYGVKD. The CDR3 is made up of 15 amino acids. The V end lost 1 base, the J end lost 3 bases, and 10 bases lay between the germline ends. The CDR3 nucleotides read TGTGCCATCAGTGAGTTCGGGGGGAGTGGAAACACCATATATTTT. Translated, it gives CAISEFGGSGNTIYF.

The chain combines TRBV29-1 with TRBJ2-7; 7 bases fit TRBD1. The CDR3 is 14 amino acids. The V and J ends lost 0 bases and 1 base, in that order; junction bases with no gene match: 3. Germline CDR1 reads SQVTM; CDR2 reads ANQGSEA. The CDR3 region has the DNA TGCAGCGTTGAAGACCTACAGGGGTCCTACGAGCAGTACTTC. Its translation is CSVEDLQGSYEQYF.

V is TRBV5-1 and J is TRBJ2-1, with D uncertain. V lost 0 bases and J lost 2, with 6 bases in between. Germline V gene lookup returns CDR1 SGHRS and CDR2 YFSETQ. This CDR3 is built from 14 residues. CDR3 sequence reads: CASSLDRAYNEQFF. CDR3 sequence (DNA): TGCGCCAGCAGCTTGGACAGAGCCTACAATGAGCAGTTCTTC.

The chain is built from TRBV30 and TRBJ2-7; D may be TRBD1 (6 bases). The V end lost 3 bases, the J end lost 7 bases, and 13 bases lay between the germline ends. The CDR3 runs 12 residues. Germline V gives CDR1 GTSNPN, CDR2 SVGIG (reference sequence). The CDR3 spells CAWSAGAREQYF. CDR3 sequence (DNA): TGTGCCTGGAGCGCAGGGGCGCGGGAGCAGTACTTC.

The gene calls are TRBV10-3 and TRBJ2-7, with 10 bases aligning to TRBD1. Germline-derived CDR1 and CDR2 are ENHRY and SYGVKD. Trimming removed 9 bases from V and 3 bases from J; junction bases left unmatched: 14. There are 16 residues in the CDR3. DNA for the CDR3: TGTGCCATAGCTCGGGGACAGGGGTTCGGCGACTACGAGCAGTACTTC. Translated: CAIARGQGFGDYEQYF.

V and J are TRBV5-6 and TRBJ1-2; D unresolved. Germline lookup yields CDR1 SGHDT and CDR2 YYEEEE. The CDR3 has 13 residues. Between the trimmed V and J ends, which lost 0 bases and 5 bases, there was a span of 8 bases. DNA for the CDR3: TGTGCCAGCAGCTTGGCCAGAAATTATGGCTACACCTTC. Its protein product is CASSLARNYGYTF.

The chain recombines TRBV9 with TRBJ1-2, with 8 bases fitting TRBD1. CDR3 length: 15 amino acids. J gave up 5 bases and V 0 bases, and 6 bases lay outside the gene matches. The germline V gene encodes CDR1 SGDLS and CDR2 YYNGEE. Here the CDR3 reads CASSVAPQGAYGYTF. Written as DNA, the CDR3 is TGTGCCAGCAGCGTAGCCCCGCAGGGGGCGTATGGCTACACCTTC.

The V and J genes are TRBV30 and TRBJ2-7, with D perhaps matching TRBD1 (5 bases). The V and J ends lost 0 bases and 7 bases respectively, with 7 bases between them. This CDR3 has 11 residues. Germline CDR1 and CDR2: GTSNPN and SVGIG (reference sequence). Written as DNA, the CDR3 is TGTGCCTGGAGTGTAGGGGCTGAGCAGTACTTC. This sequence encodes CAWSVGAEQYF.

CDR3 loop: CASSLVNRALSNTGELFF. The CDR3, as DNA: TGTGCCAGCAGCTTAGTTAACAGGGCTCTTTCGAACACCGGGGAGCTGTTTTTT. The V gene is TRBV11-2, the J gene TRBJ2-2; D possibly corresponds to TRBD1 (6 bases). Germline assignment: CDR1 SGHAT and CDR2 FQNNGV. This CDR3 has 18 residues. V was trimmed by 1 base and J by 0 bases, leaving 15 bases between them.

This chain links TRBV2 with TRBJ1-2; 10 bases agree with TRBD1. The CDR3 consists of 13 residues. V lost 5 bases to trimming and J lost 6 bases; unmatched junction nucleotides: 3. From germline, CDR1 is SNHLY and CDR2 FYNNEI. The CDR3 is CASSPDRGHGYTF. Written as DNA, the CDR3 is TGTGCCAGCAGTCCCGACAGGGGGCATGGCTACACCTTC. The full variable domain, rest sourced from reference TRBV2 and TRBJ1-2, is EPEVTQTPSHQVTQMGQEVILRCVPISNHLYFYWYRQILGQKVEFLVSFYNNEISEKSEIFDDQFSVERPDGSNFTLKIRSTKLEDSAMYFCASSPDRGHGYTFGSGTRLTVV.

The gene calls are TRBV18 and TRBJ2-1; a possible D gene is TRBD1 (5 bases). This CDR3 spans 16 amino acids. V lost 0 bases and J 6 bases, leaving 15 bases between the germline ends. Germline assignment: CDR1 KGHSH and CDR2 LQKENI. The CDR3 sequence: CASSPPVRAWGNEQFF. CDR3 nucleotides: TGTGCCAGCTCACCACCGGTCAGGGCTTGGGGCAATGAGCAGTTCTTC.

The rearrangement links TRBV5-4 to TRBJ1-2, with 9 bases lining up with TRBD1. Germline trimming cut 0 bases from V and 5 bases from J; bases unmatched to any gene: 8. The CDR3 consists of 16 residues. The germline V gene has CDR1 SGHNT and CDR2 YYREEE (reference sequence). Here the CDR3 DNA reads TGTGCCAGCAGCTTGGCCCCACAGGGGGCGGAGTATGGCTACACCTTC. Amino acids: CASSLAPQGAEYGYTF.

V usage is TRBV5-8 and J usage is TRBJ2-7; 10 nucleotides align to TRBD2. The CDR3 spans 15 residues. Looked up from germline, CDR1 is SGHTS and CDR2 is YDEGEE. J was trimmed by 6 bases and V by 6 bases; bases with no gene match: 12. The CDR3 protein is CASKRRGLAGAEQYF. CDR3 DNA sequence: TGTGCCAGCAAAAGGAGAGGCCTAGCGGGGGCCGAGCAGTACTTC.

The chain has TRBV10-3 and TRBJ2-5, with a tentative D call TRBD2 (5 bases). Between the trimmed V and J ends, which lost 4 bases and 4 bases, there was a span of 10 bases. CDR1 and CDR2 from the germline V gene are ENHRY and SYGVKD. This CDR3 has 13 residues. This CDR3 is CAISARGLETQYF. CDR3 nucleotides: TGTGCCATCAGTGCCCGGGGATTAGAGACCCAGTACTTC.

This chain links TRBV27 with TRBJ1-1; D not resolved. V dropped 5 bases and J dropped 2 bases, with 9 bases sitting between them. Germline CDR1 is MNHEY and CDR2 is SMNVEV (reference sequence). The CDR3 has 13 residues. The CDR3 spells CASSHYSNTEAFF. The CDR3 coding sequence is TGTGCCAGCAGTCATTACAGTAACACTGAAGCTTTCTTT.

V and J are TRBV11-2 and TRBJ2-7; 8 nucleotides align to TRBD2. The germline CDR1 and CDR2 sequences are SGHAT and FQNNGV. This CDR3 region has 13 residues. V lost 7 bases, J lost 3 bases, and 5 bases stayed unmatched. DNA of the CDR3: TGTGCCAGCAACCGGGGGGGCCACTACGAGCAGTACTTC. Translating it yields CASNRGGHYEQYF.

In DNA, the CDR3 is TGTGCCAGCAGGGACAGGGTCTCTTACGAGCAGTACTTC. It encodes CASRDRVSYEQYF. The chain couples TRBV2 to TRBJ2-7; 8 bases match TRBD1. The CDR3 consists of 13 residues. V lost 6 bases and J lost 4; bases outside the gene matches: 5. The germline V gene has CDR1 SNHLY and CDR2 FYNNEI.

Note on this clone: Other DNA sequences within the sample encode an identical CDR3. This chain uses TRBV7-2 with TRBJ1-4; TRBD1 agrees at 7 bases. The CDR3 has 14 residues. Germline trimming cut 5 bases from V and 5 bases from J; bases unmatched to any gene: 5. CDR1 is SGHTA, CDR2 FQGNSA, per germline. CDR3 in amino acids: CASSLAGGNEKLFF. CDR3 sequence (DNA): TGTGCCAGCAGCCTGGCAGGGGGGAATGAAAAACTGTTTTTT.

This chain links TRBV5-8 with TRBJ2-3; no firm D call. The ends were cut back, 0 bases at V and 8 bases at J, with 7 bases in the middle. The CDR3 is made up of 12 amino acids. Looked up from germline, CDR1 is SGHTS and CDR2 is YDEGEE. The DNA of the CDR3 is TGTGCCAGCAGCTTGGCCGGTGGTACGCAGTATTTT. Encoded protein: CASSLAGGTQYF.

The J gene is TRBJ1-2, the V gene TRBV2; 12 bases are shared with TRBD1. Trimming removed 9 bases from V and 10 bases from J; junction bases left unmatched: 6. This CDR3 is built from 12 residues. Germline lookup yields CDR1 SNHLY and CDR2 FYNNEI. The CDR3 DNA reads TGTGCCAGAAAGGGACAGGGGGCCGACTACACCTTC. Amino acids: CARKGQGADYTF.

The rearrangement joins TRBV10-3 to TRBJ1-1, with TRBD1 matching 10 bases. V lost 6 bases and J lost 11; bases outside the gene matches: 12. Looked up from germline, CDR1 is ENHRY and CDR2 is SYGVKD. CDR3 size: 14 residues. The CDR3 here is CAIRDYRDRGEAFF. The CDR3 DNA reads TGTGCCATCAGGGACTACCGGGACAGGGGAGAGGCTTTCTTT.

The chain couples TRBV5-8 to TRBJ1-5; 10 bases fit TRBD1. V trimming: 0 bases; J trimming: 3 bases; junction bases outside the gene matches: 3. The CDR3 sequence is 16 residues long. Germline lookup yields CDR1 SGHTS and CDR2 YDEGEE. This chain's CDR3 is CASSLAGTGANQPQHF. DNA of the CDR3: TGTGCCAGCAGCTTGGCCGGGACAGGGGCCAATCAGCCCCAGCATTTT.